This TCR beta chain is drawn from a study of patients and donors after allogeneic stem cell transplantation. Per the germline V gene, CDR1 is SGHTA and CDR2 is FQGNSA. V was cut by 0 bases and J by 7 bases, with 15 bases left in between. The CDR3 covers 15 residues. TCRdb called the RT-PCR reads again in MiXCR, with one record for every CDR3 protein. The data hold some 150,000 distinct CDR3 sequences, with approximately 37% observed a single time. The sequence came from a human donor who was either an allogeneic HSCT recipient or a stem cell or donor lymphocyte infusion donor (not recorded which). It is not recorded whose cells these are; they may come from a transplant donor. The specimen sequenced was blood, either unsorted or a sorted T cell fraction (not recorded which). The rearrangement links TRBV7-2 to TRBJ1-2, with D perhaps TRBD1 (6 bases). This CDR3 is CASSLAGPGAFGYTF. The CDR3 DNA reads as TGTGCCAGCAGCTTAGCAGGTCCAGGGGCTTTTGGCTACACCTTC.